The 30 T cell receptor beta chains below were found in one sample sequenced in a study of technical replicates of blood from several donors. TCRdb keeps only in-frame clones here, not all; method: immunoSEQ multiplex PCR. In the table there are about 59,000 clones, over 85% of which are singletons. The sample comprised PBMCs. The receptor source for this set is a human donor in good health. Some clones in this sample may be carry-over from other donors' samples.

This clone was found a few times. The chain is built from TRBV12-5 and TRBJ2-7; TRBD2 aligns across 7 bases. Germline CDR1 is LGHNT and CDR2 is FRNRAP. The junction had 8 bases not matched to a gene; V was cut back by 2 bases and J by 7 bases. The CDR3 loop spans 14 amino acids. CDR3 coding DNA: TGTGCTAGTGGTTTGTCCGGACTAGTGAGTGAGCAGTACTTC. As protein: CASGLSGLVSEQYF.

The J gene is TRBJ2-5, the V gene TRBV5-5; no firm D call. Per the germline V gene, CDR1 is SGHKS and CDR2 is YYEKEE (reference sequence). This CDR3 is 14 amino acids long. V lost 5 bases to trimming and J lost 4 bases, with 15 bases between them. The CDR3 DNA sequence: TGTGCCAGCAGTCCCATTTGGGCGACAGAGACCCAGTACTTC. Translation: CASSPIWATETQYF.

This clone was picked up one time. The rearrangement uses TRBV6-1 and TRBJ1-1; D ambiguous. In germline, CDR1 is MNHNS, CDR2 SASEGT. The germline V and J ends were trimmed by 6 bases and 4 bases, with 12 bases remaining between them. This CDR3 has 13 residues. This chain's CDR3 is CASRSDGSTEAFF. In nucleotides, the CDR3 is TGTGCCAGCAGATCGGATGGGAGCACTGAAGCTTTCTTT.

This chain connects TRBV13 to TRBJ1-2; 10 bases agree with TRBD1. Germline V gene lookup returns CDR1 PRHDT and CDR2 FYEKMQ (reference sequence). With 2 bases clipped from V and 4 bases from J, the junction kept 1 base outside the gene matches. The CDR3 covers 14 residues. The CDR3 nucleotides read TGTGCCAGCAGCTTAAGGACAGGGGGCTATGGCTACACCTTC. It translates to CASSLRTGGYGYTF.

V is TRBV4-1 and J is TRBJ2-1; 12 bases map to TRBD2. Trimming removed 6 bases from V and 3 bases from J; junction bases left unmatched: 6. CDR3 length: 16 amino acids. The germline V gene has CDR1 MGHRA and CDR2 YSYEKL. This chain's CDR3 is CASRDLAGGIYNEQFF. DNA of the CDR3: TGCGCCAGCAGGGATCTAGCGGGAGGGATCTACAATGAGCAGTTCTTC.

The chain has TRBV11-2 and TRBJ2-7, with a possible D match to TRBD2 (5 bases). V gave up 0 bases and J gave up 6 bases, with 9 bases separating them. The germline V gene encodes CDR1 SGHAT and CDR2 FQNNGV. The CDR3 spans 13 residues. In DNA, the CDR3 is TGTGCCAGCAGCTTAGATTTCGGGGTCGAGCAGTACTTC. Residues: CASSLDFGVEQYF.

V usage is TRBV29-1 and J usage is TRBJ1-1; D is unclear. Germline loops: CDR1 SQVTM, CDR2 ANQGSEA. The length of the CDR3 is 14 residues. V shed 4 bases and J shed 3 bases, with 15 bases lying between them. The CDR3 sequence is CSVASAGYYTEAFF. Written as DNA, the CDR3 is TGCAGCGTTGCTTCCGCAGGCTACTACACTGAAGCTTTCTTT. Full variable domain (rest looked up from reference TRBV29-1 and TRBJ1-1): SAVISQKPSRDICQRGTSLTIQCQVDSQVTMMFWYRQQPGQSLTLIATANQGSEATYESGFVIDKFPISRPNLTFSTLTVSNMSPEDSSIYLCSVASAGYYTEAFFGQGTRLTVV.

CDR3 amino acids: CASSLSRDMGAFF. DNA of the CDR3: TGTGCCAGCAGCCTCTCGAGGGATATGGGAGCTTTCTTT. The chain is built from TRBV7-8 and TRBJ1-1; D gene unclear. CDR3 length: 13 residues. V lost 5 bases and J lost 10, with 17 bases in between. CDR1 is SGHVS and CDR2 is FQNEAQ in the germline V gene.

The rearrangement joins TRBV4-3 to TRBJ2-1; TRBD1 might be the D (5 bases). Trimming took off 0 bases at V and 9 bases at J, with 12 bases between the two ends. This CDR3 contains 14 residues. Germline loops: CDR1 LGHNA, CDR2 YSLEER. DNA of the CDR3: TGCGCCAGCAGCCAAGAACCCAGGGCGTCTGAGCAGTTCTTC. It specifies CASSQEPRASEQFF.

The genes are TRBV11-2 and TRBJ2-3; 7 nucleotides agree with TRBD2. V gave up 2 bases and J gave up 2 bases; unmatched junction bases: 7. CDR1 is SGHAT and CDR2 is FQNNGV in the germline V gene. This CDR3 has 16 amino acids. The CDR3 is CASSLLTGGDTDTQYF. CDR3 DNA: TGTGCCAGCAGCTTACTTACGGGGGGAGACACAGATACGCAGTATTTT.

This clone was seen only once. The V and J genes are TRBV2 and TRBJ2-7; TRBD2 agrees at 7 bases. After removal of 5 bases from V and 2 bases from J, the junction contained 15 bases not matched to a gene. Germline V gene data show CDR1 as SNHLY and CDR2 as FYNNEI. The CDR3 runs 17 residues. This CDR3 reads CASSYISGYTVTYEQYF. DNA for the CDR3: TGTGCCAGCAGTTATATTAGCGGGTATACCGTTACCTACGAGCAGTACTTC.

The gene calls are TRBV7-9 and TRBJ1-4, with TRBD1 as a possible D gene (6 bases). CDR3 length equals 14 residues. Germline V lookup: CDR1 SEHNR, CDR2 FQNEAQ (reference sequence). Trimming removed 9 bases at V and 6 bases at J, with 17 bases between. This chain's CDR3 is CASSEQGWDEKLFF. The CDR3 DNA is TGTGCCAGTTCCGAACAGGGATGGGATGAAAAACTGTTTTTT.

The chain employs TRBV6-6 and TRBJ2-7, with 16 bases aligning to TRBD2. This CDR3 region has 16 residues. Germline-derived CDR1 and CDR2 are MNHNY and SVGAGI (reference sequence). J gave up 3 bases and V 5 bases, and 4 bases lay outside the gene matches. CDR3 residues: CASSGTSGGGVYEQYF. In DNA, the CDR3 is TGTGCCAGCAGTGGGACTAGCGGGGGGGGCGTCTACGAGCAGTACTTC.

This clone was picked up a small number of times. The rearrangement joins TRBV7-8 to TRBJ1-3; a possible D gene is TRBD1 (6 bases). Germline assignment: CDR1 SGHVS and CDR2 FQNEAQ. V was cut by 6 bases and J by 2 bases, with 20 bases left in between. CDR3 length equals 17 residues. CDR3 amino acids: CASRGAWRESAGNTIYF. Written as DNA, the CDR3 is TGTGCCAGCAGGGGGGCTTGGCGGGAGAGCGCTGGAAACACCATATATTTT.

The rearrangement joins TRBV7-2 to TRBJ2-6; tentatively, D is TRBD1 (6 bases). Trimming left V 3 bases short and J 0 bases short, with 18 bases between. The CDR3 has 19 amino acids. Per the germline V gene, CDR1 is SGHTA and CDR2 is FQGNSA. The CDR3 DNA reads as TGTGCCAGCAGCTTTCCCCTAGCAGGGGTGAACTCTGGGGCCAACGTCCTGACTTTC. Encoded protein: CASSFPLAGVNSGANVLTF.

The chain has TRBV6-5 and TRBJ2-4; D is possibly TRBD2 (6 bases). Germline V gene lookup returns CDR1 MNHEY and CDR2 SVGAGI. The CDR3 contains 16 residues. Trimming took off 0 bases at V and 3 bases at J, with 12 bases between the two ends. In DNA form, the CDR3 reads TGTGCCAGCAGTTACTCCGGAGGGCCGGGCAAAAACATTCAGTACTTC. This gives the protein CASSYSGGPGKNIQYF.

The chain carries TRBV7-3 and TRBJ2-2; 12 positions agree with TRBD1. Germline CDR1 is SGHTA and CDR2 is FQGTGA. This CDR3 has 14 amino acids. Losses at the gene ends were 3 bases for V and 9 bases for J; bases not matched to a gene: 2. The CDR3 spells CASSLGQGARELFF. DNA for the CDR3: TGTGCCAGCAGCTTGGGACAGGGGGCGCGGGAGCTGTTTTTT.

This rearrangement joins TRBV6-5 to TRBJ1-2, with 10 bases aligning to TRBD1. This CDR3 contains 14 residues. V lost 6 bases, J lost 7 bases, and 8 bases stayed unmatched. Germline V gene data show CDR1 as MNHEY and CDR2 as SVGAGI. This CDR3 is CASSLGQGSSGYTF. The CDR3 DNA is TGTGCCAGCAGCTTGGGACAGGGGTCGAGTGGCTACACCTTC.

V and J are TRBV5-4 and TRBJ2-7, with 8 bases that match TRBD2. Germline lookup yields CDR1 SGHNT and CDR2 YYREEE (reference sequence). J was trimmed by 4 bases and V by 3 bases; bases with no gene match: 6. The CDR3 has 14 residues. CDR3 sequence (DNA): TGTGCCAGCAGCTCTTCCGGGACTAGGTACGAGCAGTACTTC. Protein sequence: CASSSSGTRYEQYF.

The genes are TRBV19 and TRBJ2-3; 11 nucleotides line up with TRBD2. The CDR3 is 17 residues long. Germline CDR1 reads LNHDA; CDR2 reads SQIVND (reference sequence). Trimming cost V 4 bases and J 4 bases; bases outside gene matches: 10. This CDR3 reads CASSTPGLAGGADTQYF. The CDR3 DNA reads as TGTGCCAGTAGTACTCCAGGACTAGCGGGTGGAGCAGATACGCAGTATTTT.

This clone showed up just a few times. The chain has TRBV6-5 and TRBJ2-5, with 8 bases identical to TRBD2. The CDR3 sequence is 15 residues long. The germline CDR1 and CDR2 sequences are MNHEY and SVGAGI. V was pared by 7 bases and J by 7 bases, with 14 bases of the junction left unmatched. CDR3 bases: TGTGCCAGCACCCCGGGGGGGACCTACGCTGTGACCCAGTACTTC. Translating gives CASTPGGTYAVTQYF.

The chain links TRBV13 to TRBJ2-2; 8 nucleotides align to TRBD2. The CDR3 runs to 19 residues. Germline CDR1 and CDR2: PRHDT and FYEKMQ (reference sequence). V shed 7 bases, J shed 0 bases, and the junction held 16 bases outside the gene matches. The CDR3 sequence is CASTWTPGAGAANTGELFF. CDR3 DNA sequence: TGTGCCAGCACCTGGACCCCGGGAGCGGGGGCCGCGAACACCGGGGAGCTGTTTTTT.

This clone was observed once. The chain links TRBV9 to TRBJ2-7; TRBD1 matches at 11 bases. From germline, CDR1 is SGDLS and CDR2 YYNGEE. Trimming cost V 0 bases and J 4 bases; bases outside gene matches: 0. The CDR3 covers 14 residues. DNA for the CDR3: TGTGCCAGCAGCGTAGGGGACAGGGGGTACGAGCAGTACTTC. Amino acids: CASSVGDRGYEQYF.

This rearrangement joins TRBV27 to TRBJ2-7; D gene ambiguous. Germline-derived CDR1 and CDR2 are MNHEY and SMNVEV (reference sequence). Trimming shortened V by 1 base and J by 6 bases, and 7 bases separated the two germline ends. The CDR3 is 12 amino acids. CDR3: CASSLYGGEQYF. The CDR3 DNA follows: TGTGCCAGCAGTTTATACGGCGGCGAGCAGTACTTC.

This chain joins TRBV11-3 and TRBJ2-5; D is uncertain. CDR3 length: 13 residues. The germline V gene encodes CDR1 SGHNT and CDR2 YENEEA. The V gene lost 5 bases and the J gene lost 3 bases, with 10 bases spanning the gap. The CDR3 reads CASSGNSEETQYF. The CDR3 region has the DNA TGTGCCAGCAGCGGAAACAGTGAAGAGACCCAGTACTTC. Using reference TRBV11-3 and TRBJ2-5 for the parts outside the CDR3, the full variable domain is EAGVVQSPRYKIIEKKQPVAFWCNPISGHNTLYWYLQNLGQGPELLIRYENEEAVDDSQLPKDRFSAERLKGVDSTLKIQPAELGDSAVYLCASSGNSEETQYFGPGTRLLVL.

The chain combines TRBV7-2 with TRBJ2-2, with D perhaps matching TRBD2 (5 bases). This CDR3 has 14 amino acids. Germline V gene sequence: CDR1 SGHTA, CDR2 FQGNSA. Trimming pared 5 bases from V and 5 bases from J, leaving 12 bases between. The CDR3 is CASSPRAATGELFF. Written as DNA, the CDR3 is TGTGCCAGCAGCCCGCGGGCGGCGACCGGGGAGCTGTTTTTT.

This clone was counted between two and nine times. V gene TRBV7-3 combines with J gene TRBJ2-3; D unresolved. Germline-derived CDR1 and CDR2 are SGHTA and FQGTGA. V dropped 3 bases and J dropped 0 bases, with 4 bases sitting between them. The CDR3 length is 13 residues. The CDR3 bases are TGTGCCAGCAGCTTGTATAGCACAGATACGCAGTATTTT. This sequence encodes CASSLYSTDTQYF.

The chain carries TRBV19 and TRBJ2-7; TRBD1 matches at 12 bases. The length of the CDR3 is 14 residues. J lost 4 bases, V lost 5 bases, and 3 bases had no gene match. Germline V gene lookup returns CDR1 LNHDA and CDR2 SQIVND (reference sequence). The CDR3 DNA reads TGTGCCAGTAGTCCGGGACAGGGGGCATACGAGCAGTACTTC. Its protein product is CASSPGQGAYEQYF.

The CDR3 sequence is CASSYRDRGNYGYTF. The CDR3 coding sequence is TGTGCCAGCAGCTATCGGGACAGGGGGAACTATGGCTACACCTTC. J is TRBJ1-2 and V is TRBV11-2; 11 bases are shared with TRBD1. This CDR3 spans 15 amino acids. Germline V gene sequence: CDR1 SGHAT, CDR2 FQNNGV. With 4 bases clipped from V and 2 bases from J, the junction kept 3 bases outside the gene matches.

The chain recombines TRBV7-6 with TRBJ2-1; 12 bases fit TRBD2. V lost 4 bases to trimming and J lost 2 bases; unmatched junction nucleotides: 3. Germline V lookup: CDR1 SGHVS, CDR2 FNYEAQ. This CDR3 comprises 16 residues. DNA for the CDR3: TGTGCCAGCAGCTCACTAGCGGGGGGCACCTACAATGAGCAGTTCTTC. Amino acids: CASSSLAGGTYNEQFF.